Presented here are 21 T cell receptor beta chains from one specimen sequenced in a study of metastatic and nonmetastatic thyroid tumors. Before thyroid surgery, none of the patients had received any treatment. TCRdb re-clonotyped the PCR reads via MiXCR. The table includes some 20,000 clones, around 28% detected once. The specimen sequenced was blood. The receptors here all came from a female donor with papillary thyroid cancer or a benign thyroid nodule (not recorded which). Some clones in this sample may be carry-over from other donors' samples.

This sequence joins TRBV7-9 and TRBJ2-3; 13 bases map to TRBD2. This CDR3 has 14 residues. J lost 11 bases, V lost 5 bases, and 7 bases had no gene match. In germline, CDR1 is SEHNR, CDR2 FQNEAQ (reference sequence). The CDR3: CASSRGLAGNLQYF. As DNA, the CDR3 is TGTGCCAGCAGCAGGGGACTAGCGGGGAATCTGCAGTATTTT.

This rearrangement joins TRBV9 to TRBJ2-2; no definite D call. Trimming took 0 bases from V and 1 from J, leaving 4 bases between them. The CDR3 is 14 amino acids. Germline values: CDR1 SGDLS, CDR2 YYNGEE. CDR3 sequence reads: CASSVGVNTGELFF. For the CDR3, the DNA is TGTGCCAGCAGCGTAGGAGTGAACACCGGGGAGCTGTTTTTT. The full variable domain, in which reference TRBV9 and TRBJ2-2 provide the parts outside the CDR3, is DSGVTQTPKHLITATGQRVTLRCSPRSGDLSVYWYQQSLDQGLQFLIQYYNGEERAKGNILERFSAQQFPDLHSELNLSSLELGDSALYFCASSVGVNTGELFFGEGSRLTVL.

By proportion, this clone is medium-sized (0.01 to 0.1%). This chain links TRBV14 with TRBJ1-2; D gene ambiguous. CDR1 is SGHDN and CDR2 is FVKESK in the germline V gene. This CDR3 is 14 amino acids long. Trimming left V 3 bases short and J 5 bases short, with 13 bases between. In DNA form, the CDR3 reads TGTGCCAGCAGCCAGACTCGTGTTAATTATGGCTACACCTTC. This encodes CASSQTRVNYGYTF. The whole variable domain, filled in from reference TRBV14 and TRBJ1-2, reads EAGVTQFPSHSVIEKGQTVTLRCDPISGHDNLYWYRRVMGKEIKFLLHFVKESKQDESGMPNNRFLAERTGGTYSTLKVQPAELEDSGVYFCASSQTRVNYGYTFGSGTRLTVV.

This clone was counted ten times or more. The genes are TRBV2 and TRBJ1-4; unclear D gene. The V gene's germline CDR1 is SNHLY and CDR2 FYNNEI. This CDR3 region has 14 residues. Deletions cut 3 bases from V and 8 bases from J, with 13 bases between. CDR3 coding DNA: TGTGCCAGCAGTGATATGGTGGCAGCCGAAAAACTGTTTTTT. Residues: CASSDMVAAEKLFF.

The chain links TRBV5-8 to TRBJ1-2, with 10 bases fitting TRBD1. Germline-derived CDR1 and CDR2 are SGHTS and YDEGEE. This CDR3 comprises 16 residues. The V gene end was trimmed by 6 bases and the J gene end by 8 bases; junction bases not matched to a gene: 16. CDR3 sequence reads: CASTPGTGEILEGYTF. CDR3 DNA: TGTGCCAGCACCCCCGGGACAGGGGAGATTTTGGAGGGCTACACCTTC. The complete variable domain, with remaining parts taken from reference TRBV5-8 and TRBJ1-2, reads EAGVTQSPTHLIKTRGQQATLRCSPISGHTSVYWYQQALGLGLQFLLWYDEGEERNRGNFPPRFSGRQFPNYSSELNVNALELEDSALYLCASTPGTGEILEGYTFGSGTRLTVV.

This clone was recorded many times. The rearrangement joins TRBV7-8 to TRBJ2-3, with D perhaps matching TRBD1 (6 bases). Trimming shortened V by 10 bases and J by 2 bases, and 13 bases separated the two germline ends. Per germline, CDR1 SGHVS and CDR2 FQNEAQ. The CDR3 runs 13 residues. The CDR3 DNA follows: TGTGCCACGAGTGGGGGCACCACAGATACGCAGTATTTT. Its protein is CATSGGTTDTQYF.

Relative to its sample, this clone is medium-sized. Other DNA sequences within the sample encode an identical CDR3. The chain carries TRBV6-1 and TRBJ2-2; 8 bases fit TRBD1. Germline CDR1 is MNHNS and CDR2 is SASEGT. The J segment lost 6 bases and the V segment lost 6 bases, leaving 3 bases of the junction unmatched. The CDR3 totals 13 residues. DNA of the CDR3: TGTGCCAGCAGCAGACAGGGGCCCGGGGAGCTGTTTTTT. The encoded protein is CASSRQGPGELFF.

There are many counts of this clone. The sample holds other DNA sequences that translate to the same CDR3. This chain links TRBV5-1 with TRBJ1-1; D perhaps matches TRBD1 (5 bases). Germline values: CDR1 SGHRS, CDR2 YFSETQ. This CDR3 is 13 amino acids long. V was cut by 0 bases and J by 7 bases, with 10 bases left in between. The CDR3 spells CASSLGGLGEAFF. Here the CDR3 DNA reads TGCGCCAGCAGCTTGGGGGGCCTAGGTGAAGCTTTCTTT.

This clone was seen more than once but under ten times. The genes are TRBV12-3 or TRBV12-4 and TRBJ2-1; D is uncertain. Trimming cost V 4 bases and J 9 bases, with 13 bases left between them. The CDR3 covers 13 residues. The CDR3 DNA is TGTGCCAGCAGTTGGAGCGTTAGTAGTGAGCAGTTCTTC. Encoded protein: CASSWSVSSEQFF.

This clone has at least ten counts. The chain uses TRBV4-2 and TRBJ1-5; D call uncertain. V lost 1 base and J lost 2, with 12 bases in between. This CDR3 has 16 amino acids. The germline CDR1 and CDR2 sequences are LGHNA and YNFKEQ. CDR3 amino acids: CASSQGGHGGNQPQHF. The CDR3 region has the DNA TGTGCCAGCAGCCAAGGAGGGCATGGGGGCAATCAGCCCCAGCATTTT.

The chain employs TRBV6-1 and TRBJ1-2; 8 bases align to TRBD1. The CDR3 contains 13 residues. CDR1 and CDR2 from the germline V gene are MNHNS and SASEGT. The ends lost 5 bases at V and 4 bases at J; junction bases unmatched: 3. The CDR3 loop reads CASSFGQGYGYTF. The CDR3 DNA is TGTGCCAGCAGTTTTGGACAGGGCTATGGCTACACCTTC.

The sample holds many counts of this clone. V is TRBV9 and J is TRBJ2-1, with 7 bases matching TRBD2. The CDR3 runs to 14 residues. The V gene's germline CDR1 is SGDLS and CDR2 YYNGEE. Trimming removed 4 bases from V and 8 bases from J; junction bases left unmatched: 9. In DNA, the CDR3 is TGTGCCAGCAGCCCCCGTTGGGCGGGAGATGAGCAGTTCTTC. It yields the protein CASSPRWAGDEQFF.

This clone was counted between two and nine times. J is TRBJ2-3 and V is TRBV7-6; weak D call: TRBD1 (5 bases). Germline assignment: CDR1 SGHVS and CDR2 FNYEAQ. With 5 bases removed from V and 5 bases from J, the gap between germline ends came to 5 bases. The length of the CDR3 is 11 residues. This CDR3 is CASSQGDTQYF. In DNA, the CDR3 is TGTGCCAGCAGCCAGGGAGATACGCAGTATTTT.

This clone appeared a few times. The genes are TRBV27 and TRBJ2-2; D is unresolved. The V end was cut by 4 bases, the J end by 2 bases, with 8 bases between. CDR3 length equals 14 residues. Germline-derived CDR1 and CDR2 are MNHEY and SMNVEV (reference sequence). The CDR3 is CASSWAANTGELFF. The CDR3 nucleotides read TGTGCCAGCAGTTGGGCAGCCAACACCGGGGAGCTGTTTTTT.

Ten or more counts support this clone. The rearrangement uses TRBV25-1 and TRBJ1-3; unclear D gene. V was shortened by 4 bases and J by 0 bases, with 7 bases between the two germline ends. CDR1 is MGHDK, CDR2 SYGVNS, per germline. The CDR3 is made up of 14 amino acids. The CDR3 protein is CASSALSSGNTIYF. As DNA, the CDR3 is TGTGCCAGCAGTGCCCTGAGCTCTGGAAACACCATATATTTT. Complete variable domain (other parts from reference TRBV25-1 and TRBJ1-3): EADIYQTPRYLVIGTGKKITLECSQTMGHDKMYWYQQDPGMELHLIHYSYGVNSTEKGDLSSESTVSRIRTEHFPLTLESARPSHTSQYLCASSALSSGNTIYFGEGSWLTVV.

This clone was counted ten times or more. The chain links TRBV10-3 to TRBJ1-4; D unresolved. The length of the CDR3 is 14 residues. The germline gives CDR1 ENHRY, CDR2 SYGVKD. Trimming removed 2 bases at V and 7 bases at J, with 11 bases between. The CDR3 bases are TGTGCCATCAGTGAGAGCGGGCAGTCTGAAAAACTGTTTTTT. Its translation is CAISESGQSEKLFF.

Ten or more counts support this clone. The CDR3 protein is CASSPRTGVSYNEQFF. The CDR3 nucleotides are TGTGCCAGCAGCCCCAGGACAGGGGTCTCCTACAATGAGCAGTTCTTC. The gene calls are TRBV7-3 and TRBJ2-1; 9 bases fit TRBD1. The CDR3 is 16 residues long. Trimming took 5 bases from V and 0 from J; bases not matched to a gene: 5. Germline CDR1 reads SGHTA; CDR2 reads FQGTGA. Supplemented by reference TRBV7-3 and TRBJ2-1, the full variable domain reads GAGVSQTPSNKVTEKGKYVELRCDPISGHTALYWYRQSLGQGPEFLIYFQGTGAADDSGLPNDRFFAVRPEGSVSTLKIQRTERGDSAVYLCASSPRTGVSYNEQFFGPGTRLTVL.

This clone was detected many times. The V and J genes are TRBV25-1 and TRBJ2-1, with a weak D call TRBD1 (6 bases). Germline V lookup: CDR1 MGHDK, CDR2 SYGVNS. Trimming took 2 bases from V and 2 from J, leaving 10 bases between them. The CDR3 spans 15 residues. The chain's CDR3 is CASSERDKAYNEQFF. The CDR3 DNA reads TGTGCCAGCAGTGAACGGGACAAAGCCTACAATGAGCAGTTCTTC.

In its sample, this clone was seen many times. Other DNA sequences in the sample encode the same CDR3. V gene TRBV4-2 combines with J gene TRBJ1-2, with a possible D match to TRBD1 (5 bases). In germline, CDR1 is LGHNA, CDR2 YNFKEQ. Trimming stripped 0 bases from V and 8 bases from J, with 13 bases between. The CDR3 runs 14 residues. CDR3 DNA sequence: TGTGCCAGCAGCCAAGATGGGGGATTGGGGGGCTACACCTTC. This codes for CASSQDGGLGGYTF.

Note on this clone: This may be a read error: a much more frequent sequence differs by one nucleotide. The chain combines TRBV7-6 with TRBJ2-2; perhaps TRBD2 as D (5 bases). The length of the CDR3 is 15 residues. Germline V lookup: CDR1 SGHVS, CDR2 FNYEAQ. The CDR3 region is CASSLDFENTGELFF. CDR3 DNA: TGTGCCAGCAGCTTAGACTTCGAGAACACCGGGGAGCTGTTCTTT. Full variable domain (rest looked up from reference TRBV7-6 and TRBJ2-2): GAGVSQSPRYKVTKRGQDVALRCDPISGHVSLYWYRQALGQGPEFLTYFNYEAQQDKSGLPNDRFSAERPEGSISTLTIQRTEQRDSAMYRCASSLDFENTGELFFGEGSRLTVL.

In its sample, this clone was seen many times. The DNA for the CDR3 is TGTGCCAGCAGCTTCGAAAGGACAGGGGATAACTATGGCTACACCTTC. Translation: CASSFERTGDNYGYTF. V is TRBV11-1 and J is TRBJ1-2; 9 nucleotides agree with TRBD1. Losses at the gene ends were 3 bases for V and 1 base for J; bases not matched to a gene: 6. The CDR3 has 16 amino acids. Germline lookup yields CDR1 SGHAT and CDR2 FQDESV (reference sequence). Supplemented by reference TRBV11-1 and TRBJ1-2, the full variable domain reads EAEVAQSPRYKITEKSQAVAFWCDPISGHATLYWYRQILGQGPELLVQFQDESVVDDSQLPKDRFSAERLKGVDSTLKIQPAELGDSAMYLCASSFERTGDNYGYTFGSGTRLTVV.